Shown below are 13 T cell receptor beta chains from a single sample sequenced in a study of blood T cell repertoires in COVID-19. The method was immunoSEQ multiplex PCR; TCRdb's version includes in-frame clones alone and lacks a portion of them. Of about 270,000 clones in the sample, about 85% are singletons; the top ten hold 2.5% to 3%. Sequencing used PBMCs or T cells enriched from blood (not recorded which). The receptors here all came from a woman aged 45 to 65 who had recovered from COVID-19.

The rearrangement uses TRBV18 and TRBJ2-7, with 7 positions matching TRBD1. After removal of 0 bases from V and 5 bases from J, the junction contained 7 bases not matched to a gene. In germline, CDR1 is KGHSH, CDR2 LQKENI. There are 15 residues in the CDR3. CDR3 coding DNA: TGTGCCAGCTCACCACCAGGGGGCCAAGGGCACGAGCAGTACTTC. As protein: CASSPPGGQGHEQYF.

The chain couples TRBV5-4 to TRBJ2-3, with 7 nucleotides matching TRBD1. Germline V gene data show CDR1 as SGHNT and CDR2 as YYREEE (reference sequence). Trimming at V came to 4 bases and at J to 1 base, leaving 9 bases not matched to a gene. The CDR3 runs 16 residues. The CDR3 spells CASSPVQGLGTDTQYF. The DNA for the CDR3 is TGTGCCAGCAGCCCCGTACAGGGGCTGGGCACAGATACGCAGTATTTT.

The chain recombines TRBV27 with TRBJ1-4; D is perhaps TRBD1 (6 bases). The germline V and J ends were trimmed by 6 bases and 5 bases, with 13 bases remaining between them. The CDR3 loop spans 14 amino acids. Germline V CDR1 and CDR2: MNHEY, SMNVEV (reference sequence). The CDR3 DNA sequence: TGTGCCAGCAGCTCCGGGACACCAAATGAAAAACTGTTTTTT. Protein: CASSSGTPNEKLFF.

The rearrangement uses TRBV27 and TRBJ2-3; unclear D gene. V lost 0 bases and J 0 bases, leaving 7 bases between the germline ends. Germline assignment: CDR1 MNHEY and CDR2 SMNVEV (reference sequence). The CDR3 runs to 15 residues. Here the CDR3 reads CASSLSLASTDTQYF. As DNA, the CDR3 is TGTGCCAGCAGTTTATCCCTGGCTAGCACAGATACGCAGTATTTT.

This clone occurred a few times. The chain employs TRBV5-4 and TRBJ2-7; D unresolved. The CDR3 covers 14 residues. Trimming left V 4 bases short and J 2 bases short, with 13 bases between. Germline V lookup: CDR1 SGHNT, CDR2 YYREEE (reference sequence). CDR3 coding DNA: TGTGCCAGCAGCCCCTCGGGTGCTACCTACGAGCAGTACTTC. It translates to CASSPSGATYEQYF. The whole variable domain, filled in from reference TRBV5-4 and TRBJ2-7, reads ETGVTQSPTHLIKTRGQQVTLRCSSQSGHNTVSWYQQALGQGPQFIFQYYREEENGRGNFPPRFSGLQFPNYSSELNVNALELDDSALYLCASSPSGATYEQYFGPGTRLTVT.

The chain combines TRBV11-1 with TRBJ1-1; D unclear. Trimming shortened V by 3 bases and J by 4 bases, and 15 bases separated the two germline ends. CDR1 and CDR2 from the germline V gene are SGHAT and FQDESV (reference sequence). CDR3 length: 15 residues. This chain's CDR3 is CASSFSGPDGTEAFF. CDR3 bases: TGTGCCAGCAGCTTTTCAGGTCCCGACGGCACTGAAGCTTTCTTT.

J is TRBJ2-4 and V is TRBV28; a weak D match, TRBD2 (5 bases). There are 16 residues in the CDR3. Germline V CDR1 and CDR2: MDHEN, SYDVKM. V was trimmed by 4 bases and J by 0 bases, leaving 13 bases between them. CDR3 amino acids: CASSSLSGGAKNIQYF. The CDR3 DNA reads as TGTGCCAGCAGTTCCCTCAGCGGCGGAGCCAAAAACATTCAGTACTTC.

The CDR3 sequence: CASSLMDSLNTEAFF. CDR3 bases: TGTGCCAGCTCACTAATGGACAGTCTGAACACTGAAGCTTTCTTT. The V call is TRBV18, the J call TRBJ1-1; a weak D match, TRBD1 (6 bases). The V gene lost 4 bases and the J gene lost 0 bases, with 12 bases spanning the gap. There are 15 residues in the CDR3. CDR1 and CDR2 (germline): KGHSH, LQKENI.

The chain is built from TRBV28 and TRBJ2-7, with 8 positions matching TRBD2. Germline values: CDR1 MDHEN, CDR2 SYDVKM. J was trimmed by 3 bases and V by 2 bases; bases with no gene match: 15. The CDR3 sequence is 18 residues long. The DNA for the CDR3 is TGTGCCAGCAGTTTAGGGGGCGGGGTAGCGGGGAAAGGCTACGAGCAGTACTTC. It encodes CASSLGGGVAGKGYEQYF.

The genes are TRBV7-9 and TRBJ2-3; a weak D match, TRBD2 (6 bases). V was cut by 8 bases and J by 0 bases, with 15 bases left in between. This CDR3 is built from 15 residues. Germline V gives CDR1 SEHNR, CDR2 FQNEAQ (reference sequence). CDR3 loop: CASRVLGTSTDTQYF. The CDR3 DNA reads TGTGCCAGCCGGGTTTTGGGGACTAGCACAGATACGCAGTATTTT.

The rearrangement uses TRBV12-3 or TRBV12-4 and TRBJ1-2, with D unclear. The CDR3 covers 13 residues. V lost 6 bases, J lost 6 bases, and 14 bases lay in between. The CDR3 loop reads CASRTISHDGYTF. CDR3 in DNA: TGTGCCAGCAGAACAATATCCCACGATGGCTACACCTTC.

V and J are TRBV4-2 and TRBJ1-2; 9 bases agree with TRBD1. V dropped 9 bases and J dropped 8; count of bases not matched to a gene: 13. Germline V lookup: CDR1 LGHNA, CDR2 YNFKEQ. This CDR3 has 14 amino acids. Written as DNA, the CDR3 is TGTGCCAGTCGCCAGACAGGGGGTACTATCGGCTACACCTTC. It yields the protein CASRQTGGTIGYTF.

The V call is TRBV6-1, the J call TRBJ2-7; TRBD2 is a possible D gene (6 bases). V was pared by 0 bases and J by 0 bases, with 15 bases between. Germline CDR1 MNHNS, CDR2 SASEGT. This CDR3 contains 17 residues. This chain's CDR3 is CASSEATDSGLSYEQYF. DNA of the CDR3: TGTGCCAGCAGTGAAGCGACGGATAGCGGCCTCTCCTACGAGCAGTACTTC.